Listed below are T cell receptor beta chains from one sample, sequenced in a study of cytomegalovirus exposure and HLA in healthy donors. This table comes from immunoSEQ multiplex PCR, and its TCRdb copy is limited to in-frame clones, with some not included. The table includes around 100,000 clones, roughly 71% detected once. The sample consisted of PBMCs. The origin of the receptors is a man in his forties in good health and CMV-seropositive. Both conserved end residues are part of each CDR3. The order of the fields is V gene, J gene, CDR3 protein.

>TRBV7-2|TRBJ2-7
CASSLVAGGDYEQYF
>TRBV14|TRBJ1-2
CASSSTTGLANYGYTF
>TRBV28|TRBJ1-5
CASSFYKGVQPQHF
>TRBV7-6|TRBJ2-7
CASSLGTGAGDEQYF
>TRBV18|TRBJ2-7
CASFGGEQYF
>TRBV7-9|TRBJ1-1
CASRGDTEAFF
>TRBV30|TRBJ1-2
CAWNGGLRENRGLGYGYTF
>TRBV9|TRBJ2-1
CASSVEPRGSEQFF
>TRBV27|TRBJ1-1
CASTPHQLAVAQAFF
>TRBV28|TRBJ2-7
CASSARTSGKGYEQYF
>TRBV29-1|TRBJ2-5
CSVLPYDTNPETQYF
>TRBV11-1|TRBJ2-2
CASSLNAGVGGELFF
>TRBV19|TRBJ2-2
CASSIGQGGTGELFF
>TRBV5-1|TRBJ1-2
CASSLEGRQAGYGYTF
>TRBV27|TRBJ1-2
CASSPSQAYVSYGYTF
>TRBV5-1|TRBJ1-2
CASSLAWVTGGGDGYTF
>TRBV9|TRBJ1-5
CASSVGSYSNQPQHF